These 20 T cell receptor beta chains were all obtained from the same sample, sequenced in a study of blood T cell repertoires in COVID-19. Using immunoSEQ multiplex PCR, the repertoire was profiled, and TCRdb retains in-frame clones only, with some absent. The repertoire holds about 280,000 clones, 89% seen once, with less than 0.95% in the top ten. The sequenced material came from peripheral blood. These receptors all come from a middle-aged woman who had recovered from COVID-19.

V usage is TRBV12-5 and J usage is TRBJ1-2; 8 positions match TRBD1. From germline, CDR1 is LGHNT and CDR2 FRNRAP. V lost 5 bases, J lost 3 bases, and 11 bases stayed unmatched. The CDR3 is 16 amino acids. In nucleotides, the CDR3 is TGTGCTAGTGGTCAATTTTCTGGGACAGGATACTATGGCTACACCTTC. This translates into CASGQFSGTGYYGYTF. The full variable domain, completed using reference TRBV12-5 and TRBJ1-2, is DARVTQTPRHKVTEMGQEVTMRCQPILGHNTVFWYRQTMMQGLELLAYFRNRAPLDDSGMPKDRFSAEMPDATLATLKIQPSEPRDSAVYFCASGQFSGTGYYGYTFGSGTRLTVV.

The chain has TRBV3-1 (or the pseudogene TRBV3-2) and TRBJ1-1; 8 bases fit TRBD1. Trimming took 4 bases from V and 6 from J; bases not matched to a gene: 1. CDR1 and CDR2 (germline): LGHDT, YNNKEL (reference sequence). This CDR3 is built from 12 residues. DNA of the CDR3: TGTGCCAGCAGCCTACAGGGGGCTGAAGCTTTCTTT. This codes for CASSLQGAEAFF.

The V gene is TRBV12-3 or TRBV12-4, the J gene TRBJ1-5, with unresolved D. V lost 5 bases to trimming and J lost 1 base, with 6 bases between them. This CDR3 has 13 amino acids. CDR3 loop: CASSTNSNQPQHF. The CDR3, as DNA: TGTGCCAGCAGTACTAACAGCAATCAGCCCCAGCATTTT.

This clone came up once. This sequence joins TRBV25-1 and TRBJ1-1, with 7 bases fitting TRBD1. J was trimmed by 1 base and V by 7 bases; bases with no gene match: 3. This CDR3 contains 13 residues. Germline V gene sequence: CDR1 MGHDK, CDR2 SYGVNS. The CDR3 loop reads CASTNRGNTEAFF. DNA for the CDR3: TGTGCCAGCACAAACAGGGGGAACACTGAAGCTTTCTTT. Full variable domain (missing parts from reference TRBV25-1 and TRBJ1-1): EADIYQTPRYLVIGTGKKITLECSQTMGHDKMYWYQQDPGMELHLIHYSYGVNSTEKGDLSSESTVSRIRTEHFPLTLESARPSHTSQYLCASTNRGNTEAFFGQGTRLTVV.

The rearrangement links TRBV27 to TRBJ1-3; no reliable D call. This CDR3 comprises 13 residues. Germline lookup yields CDR1 MNHEY and CDR2 SMNVEV (reference sequence). Trimming cost V 4 bases and J 4 bases, with 8 bases left between them. CDR3 sequence reads: CASSSQAGNTIYF. CDR3 in DNA: TGTGCCAGCAGTTCCCAGGCGGGAAACACCATATATTTT.

CDR3 in DNA: TGTGCCAGTAGAACCCTCTCAAGCGCGACGGGGGATGAGCAGTTCTTC. Its translation is CASRTLSSATGDEQFF. The V call is TRBV19, the J call TRBJ2-1; the D gene is possibly TRBD2 (6 bases). Germline CDR1 and CDR2: LNHDA and SQIVND (reference sequence). The CDR3 contains 16 residues. The V end lost 6 bases, the J end lost 8 bases, and 23 bases lay between the germline ends.

The chain is built from TRBV6-6 and TRBJ2-7, with TRBD2 as a possible D gene (5 bases). The CDR3 is 15 amino acids. In germline, CDR1 is MNHNY, CDR2 SVGAGI (reference sequence). Between the trimmed V and J ends, which lost 0 bases and 6 bases, there was a span of 15 bases. The CDR3 sequence is CASSYSWSGRGEQYF. Here the CDR3 DNA reads TGTGCCAGCAGTTACTCGTGGAGTGGTCGGGGCGAGCAGTACTTC.

The V and J genes are TRBV28 and TRBJ2-7; 7 bases line up with TRBD1. Trimming took 6 bases from V and 3 from J; bases not matched to a gene: 11. The length of the CDR3 is 15 residues. Germline values: CDR1 MDHEN, CDR2 SYDVKM. The CDR3 nucleotides read TGTGCCAGCAGGCCCCGACAGGGTTTGATCTACGAGCAGTACTTC. Translation: CASRPRQGLIYEQYF.

There are a few counts of this clone. The genes are TRBV6-5 and TRBJ2-1; unclear D gene. CDR1 MNHEY and CDR2 SVGAGI come from the germline V gene. The CDR3 extends over 14 amino acids. V lost 10 bases to trimming and J lost 0 bases, with 13 bases between them. CDR3 DNA: TGTGCCACCCTCGGTGGCGGCTCCTACAATGAGCAGTTCTTC. Translation gives CATLGGGSYNEQFF.

The V call is TRBV2, the J call TRBJ2-2; D unresolved. Trimming left V 1 base short and J 4 bases short, with 7 bases between. This CDR3 is built from 14 residues. The germline CDR1 and CDR2 sequences are SNHLY and FYNNEI. This chain's CDR3 is CASSEGPGTGELFF. The CDR3 nucleotides are TGTGCCAGCAGTGAAGGCCCGGGCACCGGGGAGCTGTTTTTT.

V usage is TRBV10-3 and J usage is TRBJ2-1; D may be TRBD2 (5 bases). Germline-derived CDR1 and CDR2 are ENHRY and SYGVKD. V was cut by 7 bases and J by 3 bases, with 10 bases left in between. The CDR3 runs 13 residues. In nucleotides, the CDR3 is TGTGCCATCAATAGCGACGGCTACAATGAGCAGTTCTTC. Translated, it gives CAINSDGYNEQFF.

The chain combines TRBV18 with TRBJ2-1; the match to TRBD1 covers 9 bases. CDR1 is KGHSH and CDR2 is LQKENI in the germline V gene. This CDR3 contains 15 residues. The ends lost 6 bases at V and 5 bases at J; junction bases unmatched: 8. The CDR3 sequence: CASSGQGNQDNEQFF. The CDR3 DNA reads as TGTGCCAGCTCGGGACAGGGAAACCAGGACAATGAGCAGTTCTTC. The whole variable domain, remainder taken from reference TRBV18 and TRBJ2-1, is NAGVMQNPRHLVRRRGQEARLRCSPMKGHSHVYWYRQLPEEGLKFMVYLQKENIIDESGMPKERFSAEFPKEGPSILRIQQVVRGDSAAYFCASSGQGNQDNEQFFGPGTRLTVL.

This chain joins TRBV5-8 and TRBJ2-3; 13 positions match TRBD2. V was clipped by 0 bases and J by 1 base; unmatched bases: 2. Per the germline V gene, CDR1 is SGHTS and CDR2 is YDEGEE. The CDR3 covers 17 residues. CDR3 sequence reads: CASSLGTSGRGTDTQYF. The CDR3 DNA reads TGTGCCAGCAGCTTGGGGACTAGCGGGAGAGGCACAGATACGCAGTATTTT.

The table lists this clone with a count of one. The V and J genes are TRBV3-1 (or the pseudogene TRBV3-2) and TRBJ1-1, with D unclear. V lost 1 base and J 1 base, leaving 10 bases between the germline ends. Germline CDR1 and CDR2: LGHDT and YNNKEL (reference sequence). The CDR3 spans 15 residues. In nucleotides, the CDR3 is TGTGCCAGCAGCCAAGGTTCGGCGGGGAACACTGAAGCTTTCTTT. Protein sequence: CASSQGSAGNTEAFF.

This clone was picked up a small number of times. The V and J genes are TRBV7-9 and TRBJ1-6; no definite D call. The germline CDR1 and CDR2 sequences are SEHNR and FQNEAQ (reference sequence). V was cut by 1 base and J by 7 bases, with 14 bases left in between. The CDR3 extends over 16 amino acids. CDR3 amino acids: CASSLEQPAGNSPLHF. CDR3 sequence (DNA): TGTGCCAGCAGCTTAGAACAACCGGCCGGGAATTCACCCCTCCACTTT.

The chain combines TRBV5-1 with TRBJ2-3, with 9 bases aligning to TRBD1. Germline CDR1 SGHRS, CDR2 YFSETQ. With V trimmed by 0 bases and J by 3 bases, 2 bases remained unmatched. This CDR3 has 15 amino acids. CDR3: CASSLAGTGTDTQYF. The DNA of the CDR3 is TGCGCCAGCAGCTTGGCGGGGACAGGGACAGATACGCAGTATTTT.

CDR3 bases: TGTGCCACCAGCTCAATGGGGCACTATGACAGACCAGTCTCTGGAAACACCATATATTTT. Translated: CATSSMGHYDRPVSGNTIYF. The genes are TRBV15 and TRBJ1-3, with D possibly matching TRBD1 (5 bases). Looked up from germline, CDR1 is LNHNV and CDR2 is YYDKDF (reference sequence). The CDR3 is made up of 20 amino acids. V lost 5 bases, J lost 0 bases, and 26 bases lay in between.

J is TRBJ1-2 and V is TRBV27, with D maybe TRBD1 (5 bases). The CDR3 totals 13 residues. CDR1 is MNHEY, CDR2 SMNVEV, per germline (reference sequence). Trimming shortened V by 2 bases and J by 10 bases, and 14 bases separated the two germline ends. The CDR3, as DNA: TGTGCCAGCAGTTTAGTCTGGGGCGGGGACTACACCTTC. It is translated as CASSLVWGGDYTF.

The chain combines TRBV4-1 with TRBJ2-7; D unresolved. Trimming took 0 bases from V and 1 from J, leaving 7 bases between them. CDR3 size: 14 residues. Germline V gene sequence: CDR1 MGHRA, CDR2 YSYEKL. This CDR3 is CASSQDPRSYEQYF. The CDR3 region has the DNA TGCGCCAGCAGCCAAGATCCCAGATCCTACGAGCAGTACTTC.

The rearrangement uses TRBV10-3 and TRBJ2-2, with D possibly TRBD1 on 6 matching bases. The CDR3 has 12 amino acids. Trimming cost V 9 bases and J 1 base, with 6 bases left between them. Germline V lookup: CDR1 ENHRY, CDR2 SYGVKD. The CDR3 reads CAIQGNTGELFF. In DNA, the CDR3 is TGTGCCATACAGGGGAACACCGGGGAGCTGTTTTTT.